This T cell receptor beta chain derives from a study of CD8 T cells in ankylosing spondylitis. TCRdb used MiXCR to reprocess the 5' RACE reads, holding one entry per CDR3 protein. Counted here are roughly 90,000 distinct CDR3 sequences, 7.5% to 9% occurring once; the ten biggest clones make up around 10%. Trimming shortened V by 5 bases and J by 3 bases, and 11 bases separated the two germline ends. CDR3 length equals 15 residues. CDR1 is MNHEY and CDR2 is SVGEGT in the germline V gene. Sequencing was performed on blood, either unsorted or a sorted T cell fraction (not recorded which). The genes are TRBV6-2 or TRBV6-3 and TRBJ2-6; possibly TRBD1 for D (6 bases). The TCR originated in a male donor with ankylosing spondylitis or in good health (not recorded which). The CDR3 spells CASSDQGFGANVLTF. As DNA, the CDR3 is TGTGCCAGCAGTGACCAGGGGTTTGGGGCCAACGTCCTGACTTTC.